The T cell receptor (beta chain) described here comes from a study of shared clonotypes between healthy human individuals. This clone has just a few counts. V lost 0 bases and J lost 3, with 6 bases in between. This CDR3 region has 13 residues. Germline V gene data show CDR1 as SGHDT and CDR2 as YYEEEE. Investigators spread the genomic DNA of each subset evenly over several immunoSEQ plates. Here immunoSEQ multiplex PCR was the method, and the copy in TCRdb shows in-frame clones only, minus some. The data contain 470,000 or so clones, almost 80% of them singletons. This chain uses TRBV5-6 with TRBJ1-2, with no clear D. Sequences were obtained from PBMCs. The TCR comes from a woman in her 40s in good health. Some clones in this sample may be carry-over from other donors' samples. In nucleotides, the CDR3 is TGTGCCAGCAGCTTGGTGCCAGACTATGGCTACACCTTC. Its protein is CASSLVPDYGYTF.